This T cell receptor beta chain appears in the sequencing data of a study of technical replicates of blood from several donors. Germline values: CDR1 SGHTA, CDR2 FQGNSA. V lost 1 base and J lost 3, with 7 bases in between. The CDR3 is 13 residues long. Profiling relied on immunoSEQ multiplex PCR, and the TCRdb table lists in-frame clones only, not all of them. The sample includes roughly 68,000 clones, roughly 86% of them seen just once. The sequence came from a human donor in good health. Some clones in this sample may be carry-over from other donors' samples. Sample: PBMCs. The chain recombines TRBV7-2 with TRBJ2-7; D is unresolved. CDR3 nucleotides: TGTGCCAGCAGCTTAGGTATCGGCTACGAGCAGTACTTC. This encodes CASSLGIGYEQYF.